The 27 T cell receptor beta chains presented below share a single source sample, sequenced in a study of ipilimumab plus nivolumab after autologous stem cell transplantation. Assay: immunoSEQ multiplex PCR; the TCRdb copy retains only in-frame clones and omits some. The table has 17,000 or so clones, roughly 70% seen once. Sequencing was performed on PBMCs, taken in a trial of ipilimumab plus nivolumab as post-transplant consolidation. All receptors come from a male donor with diffuse large B-cell lymphoma.

This chain links TRBV30 with TRBJ1-4; D gene ambiguous. Germline V gives CDR1 GTSNPN, CDR2 SVGIG (reference sequence). V shed 4 bases and J shed 2 bases, with 11 bases lying between them. The CDR3 totals 14 residues. The CDR3 region has the DNA TGTGCCTGGACCTTGTCGATCACTAATGAAAAACTGTTTTTT. Its protein product is CAWTLSITNEKLFF.

This chain connects TRBV14 to TRBJ1-3, with unresolved D. V lost 3 bases and J lost 2, with 8 bases in between. The CDR3 sequence is 14 residues long. The germline V gene encodes CDR1 SGHDN and CDR2 FVKESK. The CDR3 DNA reads TGTGCCAGCAGCCAGGGAGGGACTGGAAACACCATATATTTT. Protein: CASSQGGTGNTIYF.

CDR3 protein: CASSARDSRNEQFF. Here the CDR3 DNA reads TGTGCCAGCAGCGCCCGGGACAGTCGGAATGAGCAGTTCTTC. The chain couples TRBV9 to TRBJ2-1; 7 nucleotides line up with TRBD1. CDR1 and CDR2 (germline): SGDLS, YYNGEE. Unmatched junction bases numbered 7, after V lost 3 bases and J lost 7 bases. The CDR3 sequence is 14 residues long.

This rearrangement joins TRBV30 to TRBJ1-2; no clear D gene. The CDR3 contains 10 residues. Germline V CDR1 and CDR2: GTSNPN, SVGIG (reference sequence). The V end lost 1 base, the J end lost 8 bases, and 5 bases lay between the germline ends. CDR3 nucleotides: TGTGCCTGGAGTGGGGCGGGCTACACCTTC. Its protein is CAWSGAGYTF.

V gene TRBV5-1 combines with J gene TRBJ1-1, with D tentatively TRBD1 (5 bases). The CDR3 runs 13 residues. Germline CDR1 and CDR2: SGHRS and YFSETQ. Trimming took off 7 bases at V and 4 bases at J, with 14 bases between the two ends. Here the CDR3 DNA reads TGCGCCAGCTCCTGGGGGGTGGGCACTGAAGCTTTCTTT. Protein: CASSWGVGTEAFF.

The rearrangement joins TRBV18 to TRBJ1-1, with D perhaps matching TRBD1 (5 bases). CDR1 and CDR2 from the germline V gene are KGHSH and LQKENI. This CDR3 spans 14 amino acids. The V and J ends lost 0 bases and 4 bases respectively, with 9 bases between them. CDR3 region: CASSPPGGGTEAFF. CDR3 DNA: TGTGCCAGCTCACCACCGGGGGGGGGCACTGAAGCTTTCTTT. Complete variable domain (other parts from reference TRBV18 and TRBJ1-1): NAGVMQNPRHLVRRRGQEARLRCSPMKGHSHVYWYRQLPEEGLKFMVYLQKENIIDESGMPKERFSAEFPKEGPSILRIQQVVRGDSAAYFCASSPPGGGTEAFFGQGTRLTVV.

The CDR3 bases are TGCGCCAGCAGCCCAAGTAGCACAGATACGCAGTATTTT. Protein: CASSPSSTDTQYF. This chain joins TRBV5-1 and TRBJ2-3; D unclear. Trimming took off 4 bases at V and 0 bases at J, with 6 bases between the two ends. Germline V gene sequence: CDR1 SGHRS, CDR2 YFSETQ. The CDR3 spans 13 residues.

Concerning this clone: Within the sample, other DNA sequences also encode this same CDR3. This sequence joins TRBV7-6 and TRBJ1-1; D unresolved. Trimming stripped 5 bases from V and 1 base from J, with 8 bases between. Germline loops: CDR1 SGHVS, CDR2 FNYEAQ. The CDR3 runs to 13 residues. CDR3 sequence (DNA): TGTGCCAGCAGCCCCGGACCGAACACTGAAGCTTTCTTT. Protein: CASSPGPNTEAFF.

In its sample, this clone ranks as medium-sized. This chain joins TRBV7-6 and TRBJ1-1, with 7 bases matching TRBD1. Unmatched junction bases numbered 4, after V lost 5 bases and J lost 4 bases. The CDR3 spans 13 residues. Germline lookup yields CDR1 SGHVS and CDR2 FNYEAQ. The CDR3 DNA reads as TGTGCCAGCAGCGGGGGGACAGTCACTGAAGCTTTCTTT. It yields the protein CASSGGTVTEAFF.

The chain couples TRBV19 to TRBJ1-3, with unresolved D. CDR3 length equals 13 residues. CDR1 is LNHDA and CDR2 is SQIVND in the germline V gene (reference sequence). V lost 4 bases to trimming and J lost 7 bases, with 11 bases between them. The CDR3 here is CASSTNSGNTIYF. As DNA, the CDR3 is TGTGCCAGTAGTACCAACTCGGGGAACACCATATATTTT.

This sequence joins TRBV7-2 and TRBJ1-2, with D hard to call. V gave up 5 bases and J gave up 8 bases, with 15 bases separating them. The CDR3 is 13 amino acids. CDR1 SGHTA and CDR2 FQGNSA come from the germline V gene. The CDR3 DNA sequence: TGTGCCAGCAGCGCAGGACCGACGCTGGGCTACACCTTC. Translating it yields CASSAGPTLGYTF.

This chain uses TRBV20-1 with TRBJ2-7; tentatively, D is TRBD1 or TRBD2 (6 bases each). The germline V gene encodes CDR1 DFQATT and CDR2 SNEGSKA (reference sequence). The CDR3 loop spans 11 amino acids. The V gene lost 6 bases and the J gene lost 5 bases, with 11 bases spanning the gap. The CDR3 DNA is TGCAGTGCCGGGGGCCCCCACGAGCAGTACTTC. This encodes CSAGGPHEQYF.

The chain joins TRBV19 to TRBJ2-1; tentatively, D is TRBD1 or TRBD2 (5 bases each). Trimming removed 5 bases from V and 4 bases from J, with 18 bases in between. This CDR3 spans 16 amino acids. CDR1 and CDR2 from the germline V gene are LNHDA and SQIVND (reference sequence). The CDR3 coding sequence is TGTGCCAGTAGTCTCCGGGACCTCGCCCCGTACAATGAGCAGTTCTTC. Translating gives CASSLRDLAPYNEQFF.

This clone was seen a few times. This chain joins TRBV6-1 and TRBJ1-2; D may be TRBD1 (6 bases). V was cut by 1 base and J by 5 bases, with 20 bases left in between. Per germline, CDR1 MNHNS and CDR2 SASEGT. The length of the CDR3 is 17 residues. The CDR3 coding sequence is TGTGCCAGCAGTGAAGGTGCGTATTTTGGGGGGCATTATGGCTACACCTTC. It translates to CASSEGAYFGGHYGYTF.

The V and J genes are TRBV14 and TRBJ1-2; D possibly corresponds to TRBD1 (6 bases). The germline V gene has CDR1 SGHDN and CDR2 FVKESK. The V end was cut by 4 bases, the J end by 4 bases, with 10 bases between. CDR3 length: 13 amino acids. Here the CDR3 DNA reads TGTGCCAGCAGCCCGGGGGCAGGCTATGGCTACACCTTC. Its protein product is CASSPGAGYGYTF.

Here the CDR3 reads CASSTPLRPGANVLTF. The CDR3 DNA follows: TGTGCCAGCAGTACCCCATTGCGCCCTGGGGCCAACGTCCTGACTTTC. The rearrangement joins TRBV27 to TRBJ2-6; no reliable D call. CDR3 length: 16 residues. The V gene lost 5 bases and the J gene lost 2 bases, with 13 bases spanning the gap. Germline loops: CDR1 MNHEY, CDR2 SMNVEV (reference sequence).

The genes are TRBV18 and TRBJ2-1, with D perhaps matching TRBD2 (6 bases). Trimming stripped 3 bases from V and 4 bases from J, with 16 bases between. The CDR3 spans 16 residues. CDR1 and CDR2 (germline): KGHSH, LQKENI. DNA for the CDR3: TGTGCCAGCTCACCTTCTGGCGGGACGGTGTACAATGAGCAGTTCTTC. Amino acids: CASSPSGGTVYNEQFF.

This chain joins TRBV2 and TRBJ2-7; TRBD2 is a possible D gene (5 bases). V was clipped by 6 bases and J by 5 bases, with 11 bases between them. CDR1 is SNHLY, CDR2 FYNNEI, per germline. This CDR3 has 12 amino acids. The chain's CDR3 is CASSHLEDEQYF. The CDR3 DNA is TGTGCCAGCAGCCATCTGGAGGACGAGCAGTACTTC.

This clone occurred a few times. The rearrangement joins TRBV7-9 to TRBJ1-1; 7 bases match TRBD1. With V trimmed by 5 bases and J by 4 bases, 16 bases remained unmatched. Germline V lookup: CDR1 SEHNR, CDR2 FQNEAQ (reference sequence). The CDR3 extends over 17 amino acids. CDR3 nucleotides: TGTGCCAGCAGCCCCCCGACAGGGAGAAACGCGGGCACTGAAGCTTTCTTT. Its protein product is CASSPPTGRNAGTEAFF.

This clone was detected many times. The chain links TRBV5-1 to TRBJ1-1; D is possibly TRBD1 (5 bases). The germline V gene has CDR1 SGHRS and CDR2 YFSETQ. The CDR3 has 14 amino acids. The V end was cut by 4 bases, the J end by 1 base, with 11 bases between. As DNA, the CDR3 is TGCGCCAGCAGCCGTCAGGGCCAGAACACTGAAGCTTTCTTT. Its translation: CASSRQGQNTEAFF.

This rearrangement joins TRBV7-8 to TRBJ2-3, with D perhaps matching TRBD2 (6 bases). Trimming cost V 4 bases and J 8 bases, with 16 bases left between them. The CDR3 runs 14 residues. CDR1 SGHVS and CDR2 FQNEAQ come from the germline V gene. CDR3 residues: CASSYGSGAGTQYF. The CDR3 nucleotides are TGTGCCAGCAGCTATGGTAGCGGAGCAGGTACGCAGTATTTT.

V is TRBV18 and J is TRBJ2-7; D is unclear. The germline V and J ends were trimmed by 2 bases and 7 bases, with 12 bases remaining between them. Germline loops: CDR1 KGHSH, CDR2 LQKENI. There are 13 residues in the CDR3. The CDR3 region has the DNA TGTGCCAGCTCACCATTAGGATTGCGGGAGCAGTACTTC. Translating gives CASSPLGLREQYF.

The chain is built from TRBV5-4 and TRBJ2-2; a possible D gene is TRBD2 (7 bases). CDR3 size: 19 residues. V gave up 3 bases and J gave up 4 bases, with 25 bases separating them. CDR1 is SGHNT and CDR2 is YYREEE in the germline V gene (reference sequence). The CDR3 DNA reads TGTGCCAGCAGCTGGGGGGGTGGCAGGGGAGGTCGAGGCACCGGGGAGCTGTTTTTT. This gives the protein CASSWGGGRGGRGTGELFF.

The chain recombines TRBV11-3 with TRBJ1-1; 11 nucleotides agree with TRBD1. CDR3 length: 16 residues. The J segment lost 4 bases and the V segment lost 1 base, leaving 5 bases of the junction unmatched. Germline lookup yields CDR1 SGHNT and CDR2 YENEEA. The CDR3 loop reads CASSLAPGTGGTEAFF. DNA of the CDR3: TGTGCCAGCAGCTTAGCCCCCGGGACAGGGGGCACTGAAGCTTTCTTT.

The chain links TRBV7-6 to TRBJ2-3, with 7 bases that match TRBD1. Germline V gives CDR1 SGHVS, CDR2 FNYEAQ. CDR3 length: 15 amino acids. The V segment lost 5 bases and the J segment 2 bases; nucleotides outside the gene matches: 7. The CDR3 nucleotides read TGTGCCAGCAGCGTTACCGGGACAGTCACAGATACGCAGTATTTT. Amino acid sequence: CASSVTGTVTDTQYF.

V usage is TRBV7-3 and J usage is TRBJ2-5; D is possibly TRBD2 (7 bases). CDR1 and CDR2 from the germline V gene are SGHTA and FQGTGA. V dropped 3 bases and J dropped 4 bases, with 15 bases sitting between them. This CDR3 is built from 15 residues. Written as DNA, the CDR3 is TGTGCCAGCAGCTTGGTGGGGGGGCTAGGAGAGACCCAGTACTTC. It specifies CASSLVGGLGETQYF. The full variable domain, completed using reference TRBV7-3 and TRBJ2-5, is GAGVSQTPSNKVTEKGKYVELRCDPISGHTALYWYRQSLGQGPEFLIYFQGTGAADDSGLPNDRFFAVRPEGSVSTLKIQRTERGDSAVYLCASSLVGGLGETQYFGPGTRLLVL.

The chain uses TRBV7-2 and TRBJ2-1; the match to TRBD1 covers 9 bases. Germline CDR1 reads SGHTA; CDR2 reads FQGNSA. The CDR3 runs to 12 residues. The DNA of the CDR3 is TGTGCAAAGGGACAGGGAGGCAATGAGCAGTTCTTC. Protein sequence: CAKGQGGNEQFF.